This record covers a single T cell receptor beta chain. Under the authors' procedure: Scientists estimated how many nucleated cells there were by amplifying reference gene primers. Data came from immunoSEQ multiplex PCR; TCRdb stores just in-frame clones and leaves some out. The V and J calls and clone size come from that table; D and trimming were worked out from the DNA. The repertoire holds about 110,000 clones, with around 79% as singletons. The data belong to a study of blood T cell repertoires in COVID-19. Study-wide background: Italy, Spain and the United States were the sources of the convalescent and acute COVID-19 samples. PBMCs, B-cell-depleted T cells, or T cells provided the cDNA or gDNA that made up the material.

Trimming took off 8 bases at V and 11 bases at J, with 15 bases between the two ends. From germline, CDR1 is ENHRY and CDR2 SYGVKD. The CDR3 spans 11 residues. The sample was peripheral blood. J is TRBJ1-2 and V is TRBV10-3; D is possibly TRBD1 (6 bases). This TCR was recovered from a man between 65 and 85 years old with active or convalescent COVID-19. Written as DNA, the CDR3 is TGTGCCATCCACTCCGGGACAAGTTACACCTTC. The encoded protein is CAIHSGTSYTF.